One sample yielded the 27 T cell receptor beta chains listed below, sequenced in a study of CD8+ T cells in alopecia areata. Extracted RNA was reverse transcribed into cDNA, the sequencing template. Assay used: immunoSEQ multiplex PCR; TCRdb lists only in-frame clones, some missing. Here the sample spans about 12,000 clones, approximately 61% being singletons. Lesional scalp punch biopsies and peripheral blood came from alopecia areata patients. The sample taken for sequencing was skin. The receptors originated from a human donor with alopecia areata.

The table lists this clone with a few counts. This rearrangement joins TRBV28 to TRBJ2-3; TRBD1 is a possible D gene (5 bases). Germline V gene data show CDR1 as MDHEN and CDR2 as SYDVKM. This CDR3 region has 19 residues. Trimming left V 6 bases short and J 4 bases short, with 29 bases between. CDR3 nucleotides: TGTGCCAGCAGGCAAGACCAAGAGAGACAGCACACGGGCGCAGATACGCAGTATTTT. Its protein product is CASRQDQERQHTGADTQYF. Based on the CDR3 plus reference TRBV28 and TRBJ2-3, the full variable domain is DVKVTQSSRYLVKRTGEKVFLECVQDMDHENMFWYRQDPGLGLRLIYFSYDVKMKEKGDIPEGYSVSREKKERFSLILESASTNQTSMYLCASRQDQERQHTGADTQYFGPGTRLTVL.

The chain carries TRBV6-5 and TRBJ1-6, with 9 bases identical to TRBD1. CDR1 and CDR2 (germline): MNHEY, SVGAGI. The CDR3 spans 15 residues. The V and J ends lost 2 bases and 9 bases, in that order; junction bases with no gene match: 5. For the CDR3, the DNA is TGTGCCAGCAGTTACACCCCGACAGGGGGTTCACCCCTCCACTTT. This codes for CASSYTPTGGSPLHF.

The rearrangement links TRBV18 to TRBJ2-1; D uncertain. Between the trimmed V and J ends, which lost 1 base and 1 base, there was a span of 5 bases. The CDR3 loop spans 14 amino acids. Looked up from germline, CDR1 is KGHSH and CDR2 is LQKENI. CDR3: CASSPLVSYNEQFF. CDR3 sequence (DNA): TGTGCCAGCTCACCACTAGTTTCCTACAATGAGCAGTTCTTC. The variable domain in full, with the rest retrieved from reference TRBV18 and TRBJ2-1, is NAGVMQNPRHLVRRRGQEARLRCSPMKGHSHVYWYRQLPEEGLKFMVYLQKENIIDESGMPKERFSAEFPKEGPSILRIQQVVRGDSAAYFCASSPLVSYNEQFFGPGTRLTVL.

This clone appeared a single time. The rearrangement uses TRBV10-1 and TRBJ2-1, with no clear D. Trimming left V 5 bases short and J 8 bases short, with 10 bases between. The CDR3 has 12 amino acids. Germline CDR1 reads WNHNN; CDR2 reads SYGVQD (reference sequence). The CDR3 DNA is TGCGCCAGCAGTCCCGACCGTTATGAGCAGTTCTTC. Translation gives CASSPDRYEQFF.

The CDR3 nucleotides are TGTGCCAGCAGCTTAGTACGGAACAGGGGGCAAAACACTGAAGCTTTCTTT. This translates into CASSLVRNRGQNTEAFF. This chain uses TRBV7-2 with TRBJ1-1; 9 nucleotides line up with TRBD1. V trimming: 1 base; J trimming: 2 bases; junction bases outside the gene matches: 8. Germline V gene data show CDR1 as SGHTA and CDR2 as FQGNSA. CDR3 length: 17 residues.

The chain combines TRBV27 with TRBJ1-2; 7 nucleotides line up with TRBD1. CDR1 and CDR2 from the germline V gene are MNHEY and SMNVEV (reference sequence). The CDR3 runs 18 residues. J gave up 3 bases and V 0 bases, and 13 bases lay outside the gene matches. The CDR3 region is CASSLSTPSTGAHYGYTF. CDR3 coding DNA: TGTGCCAGCAGTTTATCTACTCCCTCTACAGGGGCCCACTATGGCTACACCTTC.

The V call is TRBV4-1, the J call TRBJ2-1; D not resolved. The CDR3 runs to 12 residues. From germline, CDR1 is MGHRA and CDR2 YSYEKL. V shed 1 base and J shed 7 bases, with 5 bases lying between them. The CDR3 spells CASSQAINEQFF. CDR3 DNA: TGCGCCAGCAGCCAAGCTATAAATGAGCAGTTCTTC.

CDR3 bases: TGCGCCATAAAAGACGCGTCCTACGAGCAGTACTTC. Translated: CAIKDASYEQYF. This chain uses TRBV10-2 with TRBJ2-7; D gene unclear. V was cut by 10 bases and J by 1 base, with 11 bases left in between. Germline V lookup: CDR1 WSHSY, CDR2 SAAADI. The CDR3 totals 12 residues.

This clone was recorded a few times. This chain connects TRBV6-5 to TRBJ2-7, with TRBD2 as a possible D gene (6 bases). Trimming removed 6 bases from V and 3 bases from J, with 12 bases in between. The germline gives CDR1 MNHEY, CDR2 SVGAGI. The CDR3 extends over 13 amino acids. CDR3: CASSLGTYYEQYF. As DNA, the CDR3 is TGTGCCAGCAGCCTGGGGACTTACTACGAGCAGTACTTC.

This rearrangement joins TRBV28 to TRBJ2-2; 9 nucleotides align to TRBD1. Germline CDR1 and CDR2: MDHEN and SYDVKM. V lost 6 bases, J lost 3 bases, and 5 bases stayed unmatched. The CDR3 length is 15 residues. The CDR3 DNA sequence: TGTGCCAGCAGGGGACAGGGTCGCTACACCGGGGAGCTGTTTTTT. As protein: CASRGQGRYTGELFF. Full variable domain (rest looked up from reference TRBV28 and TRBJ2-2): DVKVTQSSRYLVKRTGEKVFLECVQDMDHENMFWYRQDPGLGLRLIYFSYDVKMKEKGDIPEGYSVSREKKERFSLILESASTNQTSMYLCASRGQGRYTGELFFGEGSRLTVL.

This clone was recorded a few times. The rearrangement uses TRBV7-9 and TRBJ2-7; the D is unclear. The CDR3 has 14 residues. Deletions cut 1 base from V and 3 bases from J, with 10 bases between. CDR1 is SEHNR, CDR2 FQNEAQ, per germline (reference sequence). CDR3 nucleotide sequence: TGTGCCAGCAGCTTAGGAGACATCGTCTACGAGCAGTACTTC. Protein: CASSLGDIVYEQYF.

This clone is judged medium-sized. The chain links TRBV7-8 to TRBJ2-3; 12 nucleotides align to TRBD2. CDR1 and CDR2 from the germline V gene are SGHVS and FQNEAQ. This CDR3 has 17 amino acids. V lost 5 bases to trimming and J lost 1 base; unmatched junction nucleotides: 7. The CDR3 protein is CASSRRLAGAGTDTQYF. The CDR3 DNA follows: TGTGCCAGCAGCCGCCGACTAGCGGGGGCCGGCACAGATACGCAGTATTTT.

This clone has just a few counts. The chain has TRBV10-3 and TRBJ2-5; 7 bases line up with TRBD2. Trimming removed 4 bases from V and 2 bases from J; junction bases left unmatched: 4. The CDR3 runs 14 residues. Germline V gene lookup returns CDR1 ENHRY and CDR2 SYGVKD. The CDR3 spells CAISAGGFQETQYF. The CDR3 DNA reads TGTGCCATCAGTGCGGGGGGATTTCAAGAGACCCAGTACTTC.

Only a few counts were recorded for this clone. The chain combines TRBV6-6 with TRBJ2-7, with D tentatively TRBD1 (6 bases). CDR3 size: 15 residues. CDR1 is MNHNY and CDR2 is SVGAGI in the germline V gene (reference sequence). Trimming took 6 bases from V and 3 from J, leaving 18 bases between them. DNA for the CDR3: TGTGCCAGCAGCCTCCTTTGGGGGCAGGGCTACGAGCAGTACTTC. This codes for CASSLLWGQGYEQYF.

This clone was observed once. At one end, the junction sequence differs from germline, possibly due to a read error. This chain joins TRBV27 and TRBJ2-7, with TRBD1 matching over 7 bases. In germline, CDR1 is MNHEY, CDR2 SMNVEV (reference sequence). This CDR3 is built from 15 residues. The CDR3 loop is CAGSLSDRATYEQYF. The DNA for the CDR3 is TGTGCCGGCAGTTTATCAGACAGGGCGACCTACGAGCAGTACTTC.

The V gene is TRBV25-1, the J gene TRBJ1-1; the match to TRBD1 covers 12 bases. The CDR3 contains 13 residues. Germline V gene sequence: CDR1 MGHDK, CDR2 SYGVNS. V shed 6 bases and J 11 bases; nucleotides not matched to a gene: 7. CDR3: CASSVPGQGAAFF. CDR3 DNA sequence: TGTGCCAGCAGCGTCCCGGGACAGGGGGCGGCTTTCTTT.

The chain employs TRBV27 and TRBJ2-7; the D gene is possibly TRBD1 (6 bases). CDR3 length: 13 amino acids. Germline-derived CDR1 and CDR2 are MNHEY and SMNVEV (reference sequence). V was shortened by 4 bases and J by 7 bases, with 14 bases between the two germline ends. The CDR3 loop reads CASSYMETGEQYF. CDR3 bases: TGTGCCAGCAGTTATATGGAGACAGGTGAGCAGTACTTC.

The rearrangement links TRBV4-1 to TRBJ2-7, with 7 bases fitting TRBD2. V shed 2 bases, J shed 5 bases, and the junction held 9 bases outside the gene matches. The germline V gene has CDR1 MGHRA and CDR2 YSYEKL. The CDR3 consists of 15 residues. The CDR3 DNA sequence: TGCGCCAGCAGCCAACTGGACTTAGCGGGCGACGAGCAGTACTTC. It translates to CASSQLDLAGDEQYF.

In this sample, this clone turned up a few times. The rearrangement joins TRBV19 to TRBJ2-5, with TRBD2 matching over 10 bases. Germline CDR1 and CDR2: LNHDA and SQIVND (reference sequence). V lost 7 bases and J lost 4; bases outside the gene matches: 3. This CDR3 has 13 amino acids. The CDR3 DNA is TGTGCCAGTAAGGCTAGCGGGGGAGAGACCCAGTACTTC. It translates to CASKASGGETQYF.

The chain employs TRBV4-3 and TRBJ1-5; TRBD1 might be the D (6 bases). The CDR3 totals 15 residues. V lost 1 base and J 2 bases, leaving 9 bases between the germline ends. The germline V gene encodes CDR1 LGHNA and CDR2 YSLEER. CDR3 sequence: CASSQAGDGNQPQHF. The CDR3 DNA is TGCGCCAGCAGCCAAGCAGGGGATGGCAATCAGCCCCAGCATTTT.

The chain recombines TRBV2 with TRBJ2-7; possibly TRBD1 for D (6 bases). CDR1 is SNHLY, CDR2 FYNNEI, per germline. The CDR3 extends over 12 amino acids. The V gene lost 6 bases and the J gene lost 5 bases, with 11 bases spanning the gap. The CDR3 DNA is TGTGCCAGCAGACCTCAGGGGCACGAGCAGTACTTC. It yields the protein CASRPQGHEQYF.

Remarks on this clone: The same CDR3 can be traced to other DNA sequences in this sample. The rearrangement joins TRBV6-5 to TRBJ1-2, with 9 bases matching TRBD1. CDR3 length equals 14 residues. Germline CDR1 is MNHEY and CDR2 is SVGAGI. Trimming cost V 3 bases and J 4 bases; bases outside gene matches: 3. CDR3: CASSYAGQGYGYTF. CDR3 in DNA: TGTGCCAGCAGTTATGCGGGACAGGGCTATGGCTACACCTTC.

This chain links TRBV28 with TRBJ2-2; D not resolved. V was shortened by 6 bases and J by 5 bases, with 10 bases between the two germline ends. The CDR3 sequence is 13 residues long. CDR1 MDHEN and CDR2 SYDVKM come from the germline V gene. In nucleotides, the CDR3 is TGTGCCAGCAGCTGGCTAAGGACCGGGGAGCTGTTTTTT. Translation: CASSWLRTGELFF.

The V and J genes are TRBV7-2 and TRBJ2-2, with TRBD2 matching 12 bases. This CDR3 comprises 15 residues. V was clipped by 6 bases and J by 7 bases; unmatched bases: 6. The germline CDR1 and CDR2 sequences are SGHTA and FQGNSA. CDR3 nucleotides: TGTGCCAGCAGGCCAGCTAGCGGGGGGGGCGGGGAGCTGTTTTTT. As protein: CASRPASGGGGELFF.

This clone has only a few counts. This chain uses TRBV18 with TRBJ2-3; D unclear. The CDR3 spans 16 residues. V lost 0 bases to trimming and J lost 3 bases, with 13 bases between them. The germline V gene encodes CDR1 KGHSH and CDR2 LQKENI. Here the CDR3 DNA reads TGTGCCAGCTCACCACCCAATTCTCCGGTAACAGATACGCAGTATTTT. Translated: CASSPPNSPVTDTQYF.

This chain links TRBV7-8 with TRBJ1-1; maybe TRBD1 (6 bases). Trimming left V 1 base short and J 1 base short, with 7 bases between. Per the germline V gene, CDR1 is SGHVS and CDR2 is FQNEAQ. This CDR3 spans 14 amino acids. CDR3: CASSLEQGNTEAFF. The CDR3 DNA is TGTGCCAGCAGCTTAGAACAGGGGAACACTGAAGCTTTCTTT.

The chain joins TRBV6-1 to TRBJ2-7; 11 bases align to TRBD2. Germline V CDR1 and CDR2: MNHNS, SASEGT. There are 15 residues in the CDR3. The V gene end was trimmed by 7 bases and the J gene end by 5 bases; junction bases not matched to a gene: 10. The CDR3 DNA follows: TGTGCCAGCACTGCGTTAACTAGCGGGAGTAACGAGCAGTACTTC. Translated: CASTALTSGSNEQYF.